These 30 T cell receptor beta chains share one sample of origin, sequenced in a study of blood T cell repertoires in COVID-19. TCRdb keeps only in-frame clones here, not all; method: immunoSEQ multiplex PCR. The sample shows 250,000 to 350,000 clones, approximately 88% of them seen only once. What was sequenced was peripheral blood. All receptors derive from a man aged 18 to 30 with active or convalescent COVID-19.

The V and J genes are TRBV9 and TRBJ2-2; possibly TRBD2 for D (6 bases). Trimming took 0 bases from V and 4 from J, leaving 10 bases between them. The CDR3 has 15 amino acids. Per the germline V gene, CDR1 is SGDLS and CDR2 is YYNGEE. The CDR3 bases are TGTGCCAGCAGCGTAGACGGGGGACGCACCGGGGAGCTGTTTTTT. This encodes CASSVDGGRTGELFF.

The J gene is TRBJ2-2, the V gene TRBV6-1, with 7 positions matching TRBD1. J gave up 4 bases and V 6 bases, and 5 bases lay outside the gene matches. CDR1 and CDR2 from the germline V gene are MNHNS and SASEGT. The CDR3 extends over 14 amino acids. The CDR3 reads CASRTGAFTGELFF. CDR3 bases: TGTGCCAGCAGAACAGGGGCATTCACCGGGGAGCTGTTTTTT.

The V and J genes are TRBV19 and TRBJ2-7; 10 nucleotides agree with TRBD1. J lost 4 bases, V lost 5 bases, and 5 bases had no gene match. Germline V gene lookup returns CDR1 LNHDA and CDR2 SQIVND (reference sequence). CDR3 length equals 14 residues. Written as DNA, the CDR3 is TGTGCCAGTAGTTACGGGACAGGGGTGTACGAGCAGTACTTC. Protein sequence: CASSYGTGVYEQYF.

V and J are TRBV4-2 and TRBJ1-5, with D unclear. Germline V gene data show CDR1 as LGHNA and CDR2 as YNFKEQ. Trimming pared 0 bases from V and 3 bases from J, leaving 12 bases between. CDR3 length: 16 residues. CDR3 region: CASSQERSSVNQPQHF. The CDR3 bases are TGTGCCAGCAGCCAAGAAAGGAGCTCCGTCAATCAGCCCCAGCATTTT.

The chain recombines TRBV10-3 with TRBJ1-2; 7 bases match TRBD1. This CDR3 spans 15 amino acids. The germline gives CDR1 ENHRY, CDR2 SYGVKD. The junction had 4 bases not matched to a gene; V was cut back by 3 bases and J by 0 bases. CDR3 bases: TGTGCCATCAGTGAACCGGGACAGACTAACTATGGCTACACCTTC. Protein sequence: CAISEPGQTNYGYTF.

The V call is TRBV5-4, the J call TRBJ2-3; D unclear. V was trimmed by 1 base and J by 4 bases, leaving 13 bases between them. The CDR3 extends over 15 amino acids. Germline V gives CDR1 SGHNT, CDR2 YYREEE (reference sequence). CDR3 amino acids: CASSLPGFSADTQYF. DNA of the CDR3: TGTGCCAGCAGCTTGCCGGGTTTTTCAGCAGATACGCAGTATTTT.

This chain uses TRBV6-6 with TRBJ1-3; 9 nucleotides line up with TRBD1. The CDR3 has 16 residues. V lost 4 bases to trimming and J lost 3 bases; unmatched junction nucleotides: 7. Germline V lookup: CDR1 MNHNY, CDR2 SVGAGI (reference sequence). The CDR3 sequence: CASSSWTGEGGNTIYF. The CDR3 DNA is TGTGCCAGCAGTTCCTGGACAGGGGAGGGTGGAAACACCATATATTTT.

This chain connects TRBV5-6 to TRBJ1-5; 7 bases fit TRBD1. This CDR3 has 15 amino acids. In germline, CDR1 is SGHDT, CDR2 YYEEEE. V trimming: 5 bases; J trimming: 0 bases; junction bases outside the gene matches: 5. CDR3 in DNA: TGTGCCAGCAGTCGGACAGGCGGTAGCAATCAGCCCCAGCATTTT. Translated: CASSRTGGSNQPQHF.

This chain links TRBV7-2 with TRBJ2-7, with D uncertain. V shed 7 bases and J shed 4 bases, with 5 bases lying between them. CDR3 length: 10 residues. CDR1 SGHTA and CDR2 FQGNSA come from the germline V gene. In DNA, the CDR3 is TGTGCCAGCACCAATTACGAGCAGTACTTC. This codes for CASTNYEQYF.

The rearrangement joins TRBV2 to TRBJ2-1; D perhaps matches TRBD1 (6 bases). Germline CDR1 and CDR2: SNHLY and FYNNEI. Trimming stripped 5 bases from V and 6 bases from J, with 17 bases between. There are 15 residues in the CDR3. The CDR3 here is CASSSPTGSGNEQFF. The CDR3 coding sequence is TGTGCCAGCAGTTCACCTACAGGGTCCGGCAATGAGCAGTTCTTC. Filled out from reference TRBV2 and TRBJ2-1, the complete variable domain reads EPEVTQTPSHQVTQMGQEVILRCVPISNHLYFYWYRQILGQKVEFLVSFYNNEISEKSEIFDDQFSVERPDGSNFTLKIRSTKLEDSAMYFCASSSPTGSGNEQFFGPGTRLTVL.

The chain combines TRBV6-5 with TRBJ2-3; D gene unclear. V lost 5 bases and J 5 bases, leaving 11 bases between the germline ends. Germline V gene lookup returns CDR1 MNHEY and CDR2 SVGAGI. This CDR3 region has 13 residues. CDR3 sequence (DNA): TGTGCCAGCAGTCCACGTATCGGAGATACGCAGTATTTT. Translating gives CASSPRIGDTQYF.

As to this clone: Within the sample, other DNA sequences also encode this same CDR3. The chain joins TRBV5-1 to TRBJ1-5; TRBD1 aligns across 10 bases. V shed 4 bases and J 1 base; nucleotides not matched to a gene: 8. This CDR3 contains 17 residues. The germline V gene has CDR1 SGHRS and CDR2 YFSETQ. In nucleotides, the CDR3 is TGCGCCAGCAGCCTTACACCGGGACAGGGGAGCAATCAGCCCCAGCATTTT. This codes for CASSLTPGQGSNQPQHF.

The CDR3: CASSIAGAGGWNEQFF. CDR3 coding DNA: TGTGCCAGTAGTATAGCGGGAGCGGGGGGGTGGAATGAGCAGTTCTTC. The rearrangement links TRBV19 to TRBJ2-1; 10 bases fit TRBD2. The CDR3 has 16 residues. Germline trimming cut 1 base from V and 7 bases from J; bases unmatched to any gene: 7. CDR1 and CDR2 from the germline V gene are LNHDA and SQIVND (reference sequence).

This clone was counted a single time. The chain recombines TRBV5-1 with TRBJ1-5, with D perhaps TRBD1 (5 bases). The germline gives CDR1 SGHRS, CDR2 YFSETQ. The CDR3 consists of 14 residues. V lost 0 bases and J lost 7, with 11 bases in between. This CDR3 is CASSLEGPEQPQHF. CDR3 nucleotide sequence: TGCGCCAGCAGCTTGGAGGGGCCAGAACAGCCCCAGCATTTT. Looking up the rest from reference TRBV5-1 and TRBJ1-5 gives the full variable domain: KAGVTQTPRYLIKTRGQQVTLSCSPISGHRSVSWYQQTPGQGLQFLFEYFSETQRNKGNFPGRFSGRQFSNSRSEMNVSTLELGDSALYLCASSLEGPEQPQHFGDGTRLSIL.

This rearrangement joins TRBV18 to TRBJ2-7, with TRBD1 matching 7 bases. The V gene end was trimmed by 2 bases and the J gene end by 0 bases; junction bases not matched to a gene: 7. The CDR3 is made up of 16 amino acids. Germline V lookup: CDR1 KGHSH, CDR2 LQKENI. CDR3 in amino acids: CASSPVPDRFSYEQYF. The CDR3 region has the DNA TGTGCCAGCTCACCAGTGCCGGACAGGTTCTCCTACGAGCAGTACTTC.

J is TRBJ2-5 and V is TRBV6-5; the D is unclear. Trimming took off 2 bases at V and 5 bases at J, with 18 bases between the two ends. The CDR3 consists of 16 residues. Germline V gives CDR1 MNHEY, CDR2 SVGAGI. The CDR3 DNA reads TGTGCCAGCAGTTACCTCCCCCCGACTTTTGGGGAGACCCAGTACTTC. Translating gives CASSYLPPTFGETQYF.

The V call is TRBV11-2, the J call TRBJ2-2, with D possibly TRBD2 on 7 matching bases. The CDR3 is 19 residues long. V was clipped by 8 bases and J by 0 bases, with 25 bases between them. Germline V lookup: CDR1 SGHAT, CDR2 FQNNGV. CDR3 nucleotides: TGTGCCAGCGCCAGCAGGGGACTAATGGGAGGGGCGAACACCGGGGAGCTGTTTTTT. It yields the protein CASASRGLMGGANTGELFF.

V is TRBV6-6 and J is TRBJ2-7; perhaps TRBD1 as D (6 bases). CDR3 length: 16 amino acids. Trimming removed 2 bases at V and 12 bases at J, with 26 bases between. CDR1 is MNHNY, CDR2 SVGAGI, per germline (reference sequence). The CDR3 region is CASSYPTGTMGVLWYF. The CDR3 coding sequence is TGTGCCAGCAGTTACCCCACCGGGACAATGGGGGTACTTTGGTACTTC.

The CDR3 here is CASSLTGRGEQFF. The CDR3 bases are TGTGCCAGCAGCTTGACCGGGAGAGGTGAGCAGTTCTTC. The J gene is TRBJ2-1, the V gene TRBV5-8; a weak D match, TRBD2 (6 bases). The germline V gene encodes CDR1 SGHTS and CDR2 YDEGEE. The germline V and J ends were trimmed by 1 base and 9 bases, with 11 bases remaining between them. This CDR3 has 13 amino acids.

This sequence joins TRBV19 and TRBJ1-1, with 9 bases lining up with TRBD1. The germline gives CDR1 LNHDA, CDR2 SQIVND (reference sequence). With 9 bases clipped from V and 0 bases from J, the junction kept 5 bases outside the gene matches. CDR3 size: 14 residues. CDR3 DNA sequence: TGTGCCAGCACCGGGACAGGGATGAACACTGAAGCTTTCTTT. It encodes CASTGTGMNTEAFF.

The V gene is TRBV18, the J gene TRBJ1-1; 7 positions match TRBD1. Per germline, CDR1 KGHSH and CDR2 LQKENI. The CDR3 is made up of 12 amino acids. Losses at the gene ends were 5 bases for V and 6 bases for J; bases not matched to a gene: 3. CDR3 nucleotides: TGTGCCAGCTCAGCGACAGGGTCTGAAGCTTTCTTT. This translates into CASSATGSEAFF.

This rearrangement joins TRBV7-3 to TRBJ2-1; 8 bases line up with TRBD2. Per germline, CDR1 SGHTA and CDR2 FQGTGA. CDR3 length: 17 amino acids. Trimming cost V 2 bases and J 4 bases; bases outside gene matches: 10. The CDR3 region has the DNA TGTGCCAGCAGCTTAGGGACTAGTAGGAATAGGTACAATGAGCAGTTCTTC. This sequence encodes CASSLGTSRNRYNEQFF.

In nucleotides, the CDR3 is TGTGCCAGCAGTGAAGGACAGAACTATGGCTACACCTTC. The encoded protein is CASSEGQNYGYTF. The chain couples TRBV6-4 to TRBJ1-2; D perhaps matches TRBD1 (6 bases). Trimming took off 3 bases at V and 2 bases at J, with 7 bases between the two ends. The CDR3 runs to 13 residues. From germline, CDR1 is MRHNA and CDR2 SNTAGT.

In its sample, this clone was seen once. This chain links TRBV6-6 with TRBJ2-7; perhaps TRBD2 as D (5 bases). Germline V gene lookup returns CDR1 MNHNY and CDR2 SVGAGI (reference sequence). V was shortened by 4 bases and J by 2 bases, with 12 bases between the two germline ends. This CDR3 region has 14 residues. This CDR3 is CASSSATGTYEQYF. The CDR3 DNA reads TGTGCCAGCAGTTCGGCGACGGGGACCTACGAGCAGTACTTC.

As DNA, the CDR3 is TGCGCCAGCAGCGCGTATCCTGGAAACACCATATATTTT. This codes for CASSAYPGNTIYF. This rearrangement joins TRBV5-1 to TRBJ1-3; D gene uncertain. The CDR3 consists of 13 residues. V lost 4 bases and J lost 2, with 7 bases in between. Germline CDR1 is SGHRS and CDR2 is YFSETQ.

The rearrangement links TRBV4-3 to TRBJ2-3; 7 bases are shared with TRBD2. The trim removed 2 bases at V and 4 bases at J, leaving 12 bases unmatched. Germline-derived CDR1 and CDR2 are LGHNA and YSLEER. This CDR3 is 17 amino acids long. The CDR3 DNA is TGCGCCAGCAGCCAATCCGAGCGGGGACCAACCCCAGATACGCAGTATTTT. This gives the protein CASSQSERGPTPDTQYF.

V and J are TRBV7-3 and TRBJ2-1; 8 nucleotides match TRBD1. This CDR3 comprises 12 residues. CDR1 is SGHTA, CDR2 FQGTGA, per germline. The junction had 6 bases not matched to a gene; V was cut back by 11 bases and J by 6 bases. CDR3 residues: CAGQGLFNEQFF. CDR3 DNA: TGTGCCGGACAGGGTCTCTTCAATGAGCAGTTCTTC.

This chain joins TRBV5-1 and TRBJ2-7; D possibly corresponds to TRBD1 (8 bases). V dropped 5 bases and J dropped 5 bases, with 20 bases sitting between them. This CDR3 contains 15 residues. In germline, CDR1 is SGHRS, CDR2 YFSETQ. The CDR3 bases are TGCGCCAGCAGGACGACCACACAGGGGGGGGACGAGCAGTACTTC. Translation gives CASRTTTQGGDEQYF.

The J gene is TRBJ2-5, the V gene TRBV7-7, with TRBD1 matching over 11 bases. The CDR3 runs to 15 residues. V lost 5 bases and J lost 4; bases outside the gene matches: 6. Germline lookup yields CDR1 SSHAT and CDR2 FNYEAQ (reference sequence). The CDR3 is CASSPGQGASETQYF. The CDR3 region has the DNA TGTGCCAGCAGCCCAGGACAGGGGGCTTCAGAGACCCAGTACTTC.

The DNA of the CDR3 is TGTGCCAGCAAGGGGAATAAGTTAGGCTCTGGAAACACCATATATTTT. Protein product: CASKGNKLGSGNTIYF. The chain is built from TRBV7-8 and TRBJ1-3, with D tentatively TRBD1 (5 bases). V lost 7 bases and J 0 bases, leaving 16 bases between the germline ends. Germline loops: CDR1 SGHVS, CDR2 FQNEAQ. CDR3 length equals 16 residues.